This T cell receptor (beta chain) was obtained from a study of T cells expressing NK-cell markers. Whole-study context: Sequenced donors, eight in total, included seven who were HCMV-seropositive and one who was seronegative.

Concerning this clonotype itself: Its antigen is undetermined.

Germline assignment: CDR1 SGDLS and CDR2 YYNGEE. This CDR3 is built from 15 residues. Study-wide points: CD8+ T cells in 5 or 6 donors included dominant NKG2C+ clonotypes at about 1.0-7.0%. HCMV specificity of the expanded NKG2C+ T cell clones stayed unclear.

UMI-tagged 5'RACE template switching yielded the TCR beta cDNA. TCRdb processed the 5' RACE reads again and assigns one entry to each CDR3 protein, with no DNA. Here the sample table reports 90,000 to 130,000 distinct CDR3 sequences. This receptor was obtained from a woman between 18 and 69 years old in good health. Sequences were obtained from blood T cells: a sorted CD56 or NKG2C T cell subset, CD4+ or CD8+ T cells, or bulk PBMC T cells (not recorded which). The chain links TRBV9 to TRBJ1-1; the D call from TCRdb, TRBD1, cannot be confirmed without DNA. The CDR3 reads CASSEWDRADTEAFF.